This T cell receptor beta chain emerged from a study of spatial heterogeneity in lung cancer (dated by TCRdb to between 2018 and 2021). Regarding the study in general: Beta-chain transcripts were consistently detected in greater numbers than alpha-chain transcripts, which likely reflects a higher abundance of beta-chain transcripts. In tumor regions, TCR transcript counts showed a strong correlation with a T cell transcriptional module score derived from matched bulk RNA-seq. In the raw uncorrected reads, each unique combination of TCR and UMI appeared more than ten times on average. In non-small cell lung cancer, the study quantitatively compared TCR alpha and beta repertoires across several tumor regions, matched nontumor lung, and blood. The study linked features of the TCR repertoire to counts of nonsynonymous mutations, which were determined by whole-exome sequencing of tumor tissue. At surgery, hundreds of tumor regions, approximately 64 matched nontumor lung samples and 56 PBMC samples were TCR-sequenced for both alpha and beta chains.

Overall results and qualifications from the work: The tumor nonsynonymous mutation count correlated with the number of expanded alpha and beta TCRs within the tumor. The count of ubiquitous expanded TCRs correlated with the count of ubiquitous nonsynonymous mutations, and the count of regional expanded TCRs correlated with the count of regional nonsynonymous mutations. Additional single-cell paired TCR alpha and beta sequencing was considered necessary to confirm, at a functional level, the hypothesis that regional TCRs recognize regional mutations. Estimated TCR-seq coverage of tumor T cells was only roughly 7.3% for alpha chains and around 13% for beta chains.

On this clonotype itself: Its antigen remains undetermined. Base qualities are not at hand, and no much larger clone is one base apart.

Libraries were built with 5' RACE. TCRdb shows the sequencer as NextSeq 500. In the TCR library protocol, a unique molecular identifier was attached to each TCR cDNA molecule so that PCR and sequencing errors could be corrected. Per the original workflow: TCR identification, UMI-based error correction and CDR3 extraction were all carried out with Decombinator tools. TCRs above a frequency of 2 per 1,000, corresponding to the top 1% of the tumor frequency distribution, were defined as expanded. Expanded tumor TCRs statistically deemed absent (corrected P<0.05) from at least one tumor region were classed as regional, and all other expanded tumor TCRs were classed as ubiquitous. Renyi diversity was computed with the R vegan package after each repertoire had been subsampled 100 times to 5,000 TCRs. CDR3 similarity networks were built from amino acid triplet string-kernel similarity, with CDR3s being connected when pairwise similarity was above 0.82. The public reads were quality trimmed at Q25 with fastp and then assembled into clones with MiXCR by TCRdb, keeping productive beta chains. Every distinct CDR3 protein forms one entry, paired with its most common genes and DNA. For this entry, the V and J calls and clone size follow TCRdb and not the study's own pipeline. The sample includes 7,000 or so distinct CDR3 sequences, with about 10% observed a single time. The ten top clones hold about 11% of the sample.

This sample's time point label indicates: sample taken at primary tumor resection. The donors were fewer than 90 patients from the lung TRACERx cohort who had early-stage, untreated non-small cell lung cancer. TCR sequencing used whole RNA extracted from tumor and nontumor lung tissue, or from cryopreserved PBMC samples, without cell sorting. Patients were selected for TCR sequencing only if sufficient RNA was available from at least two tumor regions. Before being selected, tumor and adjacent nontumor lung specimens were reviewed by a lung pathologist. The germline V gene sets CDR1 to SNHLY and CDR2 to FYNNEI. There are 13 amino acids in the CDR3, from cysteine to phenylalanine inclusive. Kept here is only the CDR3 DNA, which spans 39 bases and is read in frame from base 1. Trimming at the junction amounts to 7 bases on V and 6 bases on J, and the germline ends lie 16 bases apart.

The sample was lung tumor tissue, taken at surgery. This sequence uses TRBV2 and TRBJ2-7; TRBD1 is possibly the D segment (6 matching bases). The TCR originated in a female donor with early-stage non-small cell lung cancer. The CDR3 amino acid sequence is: CASTGTGSSEQYF. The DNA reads TGTGCCAGCACCGGAACAGGGTCCAGCGAGCAGTACTTC.